The rows below give T cell receptor beta chains drawn from one sample of a study of blood T cell repertoires in COVID-19. The protocol was immunoSEQ multiplex PCR, while the TCRdb copy is restricted to in-frame clones and leaves out a portion. The sample shows around 300,000 clones, around 89% of them seen only once. The sample was PBMCs or T cells enriched from blood (not recorded which). Every receptor here comes from a woman aged 50 to 65 who had recovered from COVID-19. Both conserved end residues are part of each CDR3. D genes are given only for firm matches. Size is stated for part of the rows, as once, few or many counts, or as a class when the clone is expanded.

cdr3_nt,cdr3_aa,clone_size,v_call,j_call,d_call
TGTGCCAGCAGCTTAGAAGCGGGAGGTTCCCCCTCGGAGCAGTTCTTC,CASSLEAGGSPSEQFF,once,TRBV7-2,TRBJ2-1,TRBD2
TGTGCCAGCAGCGCATGGACTAGCGGGCCGACGGGGACCCAGTACTTC,CASSAWTSGPTGTQYF,.,TRBV5-4,TRBJ2-5,TRBD2
TGTGCCAGCTCACCGACCGGGACAGGGGATAACTATGGCTACACCTTC,CASSPTGTGDNYGYTF,few,TRBV18,TRBJ1-2,TRBD1
TGTGCCAGCAGCCAAGATGAGGCGGGCTACTACAATGAGCAGTTCTTC,CASSQDEAGYYNEQFF,.,TRBV4-2,TRBJ2-1,.
TGTGCCAGCCAGCGGGGGTCCTACGAGCAGTACTTC,CASQRGSYEQYF,.,TRBV6-5,TRBJ2-7,TRBD2
TGTGCCAGCAGTAAACATGGAGGCCTGCGGAGGAACTATGGCTACACCTTC,CASSKHGGLRRNYGYTF,.,TRBV25-1,TRBJ1-2,.
TGTGCCAGCAGCTCGGGGACAGGGTCGACCTACGAGCAGTACTTC,CASSSGTGSTYEQYF,.,TRBV5-5,TRBJ2-7,TRBD1
TGTGCCGGCATCCCAGCGGGAGAGGCTTACGAGCAGTACTTC,CAGIPAGEAYEQYF,.,TRBV28,TRBJ2-7,TRBD2
TGTGCCAGCAGCAGGACTAGCGGGAGCGAGACCCAGTACTTC,CASSRTSGSETQYF,.,TRBV7-9,TRBJ2-5,TRBD2
TGTGCCAGCAGTACAGACAGGGCCCAGCCCCAGCATTTT,CASSTDRAQPQHF,.,TRBV12-3/TRBV12-4,TRBJ1-5,TRBD1
TGTGCCAGCAGTCAACTAGCGGGTGCCTCGGCGGATACGCAGTATTTT,CASSQLAGASADTQYF,.,TRBV2,TRBJ2-3,TRBD2
TGTGCCAGCAGATGGACAGCCTATAAGATGGGAAACACCATATATTTT,CASRWTAYKMGNTIYF,.,TRBV28,TRBJ1-3,.
TGCAGTGCTAGTCTCTTTACACGGAACAGGGGGGAAGCCTATGGCTACACCTTC,CSASLFTRNRGEAYGYTF,.,TRBV20-1,TRBJ1-2,TRBD1
TGTGCCAGCAGCCACCTCAATCAGCCCCAGCATTTT,CASSHLNQPQHF,.,TRBV3-1/TRBV3-2,TRBJ1-5,.
TGTGCCAGCAGTTATGGTGGCACTAGCTCTGGAAACACCATATATTTT,CASSYGGTSSGNTIYF,.,TRBV6-5,TRBJ1-3,.
TGTGCCAGCAGCCCCGGGACAGTGGACACCGGGGAGCTGTTTTTT,CASSPGTVDTGELFF,once,TRBV6-2/TRBV6-3,TRBJ2-2,TRBD1
TGTGCCAGCAGCTTAGTCGGGATGGCTAGCGGCGGGTCCGAGCAGTACTTC,CASSLVGMASGGSEQYF,few,TRBV7-2,TRBJ2-7,TRBD2
TGTGCCAGCTCACCGTCACAGGGGAATCAGCCCCAGCATTTT,CASSPSQGNQPQHF,once,TRBV18,TRBJ1-5,TRBD1
TGTGCCAGCAGTTTACCCAATAGTAACGGGGGCTACACCTTC,CASSLPNSNGGYTF,.,TRBV28,TRBJ1-2,.
TGTGCCAGCAGCTTAGTCCCCTCCCGTGAGCAGTTCTTC,CASSLVPSREQFF,.,TRBV11-1,TRBJ2-1,.
TGCGCCAGCAGCCACGGGGGGGGAAGCACCGGGGAGCTGTTTTTT,CASSHGGGSTGELFF,.,TRBV14,TRBJ2-2,TRBD2
TGCGCCAGCAGCCAAGAAACAGGGGGTAACTATGGCTACACCTTC,CASSQETGGNYGYTF,.,TRBV4-3,TRBJ1-2,TRBD1
TGTGCCAGCAGCAAACAGACAGGGGGGGTAGAGACCCAGTACTTC,CASSKQTGGVETQYF,.,TRBV2,TRBJ2-5,TRBD1
TGTGCCAGCACTCGACTAGCGGGAGACCAAGAGACCCAGTACTTC,CASTRLAGDQETQYF,.,TRBV27,TRBJ2-5,TRBD2
TGTGCCAGTAAGGTGATCCGACAGGGGTTTGAAAAACTGTTTTTT,CASKVIRQGFEKLFF,.,TRBV19,TRBJ1-4,TRBD1
TGTGCCAGCAGCCAACTAGCGGGAGGCCCCTACAATGAGCAGTTCTTC,CASSQLAGGPYNEQFF,.,TRBV14,TRBJ2-1,TRBD2
TGTGCCTGGAGTGGAACCAGGGCGGGGGACGAAAAACTGTTTTTT,CAWSGTRAGDEKLFF,.,TRBV30,TRBJ1-4,.
TGTGCCAGCAGCGCGGGACAGTTCCCAGGCTACACCTTC,CASSAGQFPGYTF,.,TRBV6-5,TRBJ1-2,TRBD1
TGCGCCAGCAGCCCGACAGGGCGGGAGACCCAGTACTTC,CASSPTGRETQYF,.,TRBV5-1,TRBJ2-5,TRBD1
TGTGCCAGCAGGAATGGACTAGCTGGTGAGCAGTTCTTC,CASRNGLAGEQFF,.,TRBV3-1/TRBV3-2,TRBJ2-1,TRBD2
TGTGCCAGCAGCGGTGAACTAGCGGGAGGGCGAACTAGCACAGATACGCAGTATTTT,CASSGELAGGRTSTDTQYF,.,TRBV21-1,TRBJ2-3,.
TGTGCCAGCTCAGAGGCGGGCGTAGGGCTCCAGGTAGGGGGCTACACCTTC,CASSEAGVGLQVGGYTF,.,TRBV28,TRBJ1-2,.
TGTGCCAGCAGCCTCAATAGGGACAGGGTCACAGATACGCAGTATTTT,CASSLNRDRVTDTQYF,.,TRBV5-4,TRBJ2-3,TRBD1
TGTGCCAGCAGCTGGACTAGCGGGACGGAGAATGAGCAGTTCTTC,CASSWTSGTENEQFF,.,TRBV5-4,TRBJ2-1,TRBD2
TGCGCCAGCAGTGCCGGGACTACCGACTACAATGAGCAGTTCTTC,CASSAGTTDYNEQFF,.,TRBV10-2,TRBJ2-1,TRBD2
TGTGCCAGCAGTCTGACAGGGTCAGAAGAAAAACTGTTTTTT,CASSLTGSEEKLFF,.,TRBV27,TRBJ1-4,TRBD1
TGCGCCAGCAGCCAAGCTTACGCTGTCAGCGGGGAGCTGTTTTTT,CASSQAYAVSGELFF,few,TRBV4-3,TRBJ2-2,.
TGTGCCAGCAGTATAGCGGGTAGCACAGATACGCAGTATTTT,CASSIAGSTDTQYF,.,TRBV5-4,TRBJ2-3,TRBD2
TGTGCCACCAGCAGATGGACAGAAAGCAATCAGCCCCAGCATTTT,CATSRWTESNQPQHF,.,TRBV15,TRBJ1-5,.
TGTGCCAGCAGTTTCAATAGGAGGGGAACAGGGGGACCCTCGGGAGGCAATGAGCAGTTCTTC,CASSFNRRGTGGPSGGNEQFF,.,TRBV28,TRBJ2-1,.
TGCGCCAGCAGCTGGGTAGGAGGTGAGCAGTTCTTC,CASSWVGGEQFF,once,TRBV5-1,TRBJ2-1,.
TGTGCCAGCAGCTTGACCGGGACAGGGGTATACGAGCAGTACTTC,CASSLTGTGVYEQYF,.,TRBV7-2,TRBJ2-7,TRBD1
TGTGCCAGCAGCAAGGGACAGGGGCTAAGTAAGCAGTTCTTC,CASSKGQGLSKQFF,.,TRBV7-3,TRBJ2-1,TRBD1
TGTGCCAGCAGCCCTCGGGAGAAGGGGACCCAGTACTTC,CASSPREKGTQYF,.,TRBV7-3,TRBJ2-5,.
TGTGCCAGTAGTAGGCTGACAGATACGCAGTATTTT,CASSRLTDTQYF,few,TRBV19,TRBJ2-3,.
TGTGCCAGCAGCTTAGGGGTCAGGGTTCCCGGGTACGAGCAGTACTTC,CASSLGVRVPGYEQYF,.,TRBV7-2,TRBJ2-7,.
TGTGCCACCAGCTACCGACTAGCTGAGACCCAGTACTTC,CATSYRLAETQYF,.,TRBV15,TRBJ2-5,TRBD2
TGTGCCAGCAGTTGGCTGAACACTGAAGCTTTCTTT,CASSWLNTEAFF,.,TRBV28,TRBJ1-1,.